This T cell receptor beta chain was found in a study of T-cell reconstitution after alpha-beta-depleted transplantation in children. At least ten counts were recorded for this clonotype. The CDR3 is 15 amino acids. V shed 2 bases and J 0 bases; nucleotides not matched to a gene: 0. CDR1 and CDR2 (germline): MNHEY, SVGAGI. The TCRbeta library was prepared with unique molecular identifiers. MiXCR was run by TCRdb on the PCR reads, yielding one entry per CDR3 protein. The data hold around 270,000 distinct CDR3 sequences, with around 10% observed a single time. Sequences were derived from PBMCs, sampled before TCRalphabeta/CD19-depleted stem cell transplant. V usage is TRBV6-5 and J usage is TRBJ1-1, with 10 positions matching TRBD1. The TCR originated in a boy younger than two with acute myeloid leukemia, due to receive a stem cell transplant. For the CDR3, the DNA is TGTGCCAGCAGTTACGGGACAGGGGTGAACACTGAAGCTTTCTTT. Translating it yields CASSYGTGVNTEAFF.